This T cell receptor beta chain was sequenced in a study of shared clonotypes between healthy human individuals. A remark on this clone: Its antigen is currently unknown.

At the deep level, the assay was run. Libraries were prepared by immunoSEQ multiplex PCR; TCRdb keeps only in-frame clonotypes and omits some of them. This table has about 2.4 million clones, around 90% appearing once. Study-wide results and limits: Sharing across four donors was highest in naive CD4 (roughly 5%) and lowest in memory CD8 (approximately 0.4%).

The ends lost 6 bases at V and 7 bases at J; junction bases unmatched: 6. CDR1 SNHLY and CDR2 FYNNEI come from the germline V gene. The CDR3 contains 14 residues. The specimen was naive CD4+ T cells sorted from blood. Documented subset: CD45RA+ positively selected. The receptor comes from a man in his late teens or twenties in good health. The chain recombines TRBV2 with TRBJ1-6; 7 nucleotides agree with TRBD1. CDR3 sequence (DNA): TGTGCCAGCAGACGGGAGACAGGGAATTCACCCCTCCACTTT. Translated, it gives CASRRETGNSPLHF.